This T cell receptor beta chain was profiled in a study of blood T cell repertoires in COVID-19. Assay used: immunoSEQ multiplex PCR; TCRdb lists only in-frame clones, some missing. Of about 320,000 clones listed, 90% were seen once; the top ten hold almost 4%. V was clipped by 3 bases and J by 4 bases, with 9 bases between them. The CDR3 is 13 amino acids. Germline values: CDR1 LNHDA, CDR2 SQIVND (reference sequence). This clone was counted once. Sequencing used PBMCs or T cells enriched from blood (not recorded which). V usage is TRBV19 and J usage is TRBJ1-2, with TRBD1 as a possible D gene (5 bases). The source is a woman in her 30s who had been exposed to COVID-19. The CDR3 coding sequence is TGTGCCAGTAGTATCGGGGGAATCTATGGCTACACCTTC. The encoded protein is CASSIGGIYGYTF.